The rows below give T cell receptor beta chains drawn from one sample of a study of beta chain features in type 1 diabetes. Generated by immunoSEQ multiplex PCR, the TCRdb table keeps only in-frame clones and is missing some. The data hold some 640,000 clones, with over 12% observed a single time. The material sequenced was naive CD4+ T cells from blood. Receptors originate from a man between 18 and 35 years old with type 1 diabetes. Each CDR3 is given with its conserved first and last residue. The order of the fields is V gene, J gene, D gene, clone size, CDR3 protein, CDR3 DNA. The D gene is left open where the match is weak. Some rows have no size entry. The others give once, few or many, or a class for an expanded clone.

v_gene: TRBV14; j_gene: TRBJ2-5; d_gene: TRBD2; abundance: -; CDR3aa: CASSSYLAGGGETQYF; CDR3nt: TGTGCCAGCAGCTCTTATTTAGCGGGAGGAGGAGAGACCCAGTACTTC
v_gene: TRBV7-9; j_gene: TRBJ1-1; d_gene: -; abundance: -; CDR3aa: CASSPRGGGLGDTEAFF; CDR3nt: TGTGCCAGCAGCCCTCGGGGAGGGGGGCTTGGAGACACTGAAGCTTTCTTT
v_gene: TRBV7-9; j_gene: TRBJ1-1; d_gene: TRBD1; abundance: few; CDR3aa: CASCTGTGSMDTEAFF; CDR3nt: TGTGCCAGTTGTACCGGGACAGGGTCTATGGACACTGAAGCTTTCTTT
v_gene: TRBV5-6; j_gene: TRBJ2-7; d_gene: TRBD1; abundance: -; CDR3aa: CASSLDRGSSEQYF; CDR3nt: TGTGCCAGCAGCTTGGACAGGGGATCCAGCGAGCAGTACTTC
v_gene: TRBV29-1; j_gene: TRBJ1-1; d_gene: -; abundance: few; CDR3aa: CSVLGQLNTEAFF; CDR3nt: TGCAGCGTTCTCGGGCAGCTGAACACTGAAGCTTTCTTT
v_gene: TRBV6-1; j_gene: TRBJ1-1; d_gene: -; abundance: few; CDR3aa: CASTRVVSEAFF; CDR3nt: TGTGCCAGCACACGTGTTGTGAGTGAAGCTTTCTTT
v_gene: TRBV29-1; j_gene: TRBJ1-2; d_gene: -; abundance: few; CDR3aa: CSVEDLRRSYGYTF; CDR3nt: TGCAGCGTTGAAGACCTGAGGCGAAGCTATGGCTACACCTTC
v_gene: TRBV30; j_gene: TRBJ1-1; d_gene: -; abundance: few; CDR3aa: CAWSFRGVTEAFF; CDR3nt: TGTGCCTGGAGCTTCAGGGGAGTCACTGAAGCTTTCTTT
v_gene: TRBV7-2; j_gene: TRBJ1-2; d_gene: TRBD1; abundance: few; CDR3aa: CASSPTLGQNNGYTF; CDR3nt: TGTGCCAGCAGCCCGACCCTGGGACAGAACAATGGCTACACCTTC
v_gene: TRBV6-6; j_gene: TRBJ2-1; d_gene: -; abundance: few; CDR3aa: CASSYGGGSEQFF; CDR3nt: TGTGCCAGCAGTTACGGTGGGGGATCTGAGCAGTTCTTC
v_gene: TRBV30; j_gene: TRBJ2-5; d_gene: -; abundance: few; CDR3aa: CAYQSGFQETQYF; CDR3nt: TGTGCCTACCAGTCGGGTTTCCAAGAGACCCAGTACTTC
v_gene: TRBV2; j_gene: TRBJ1-5; d_gene: -; abundance: few; CDR3aa: CASSEQGYQPQHF; CDR3nt: TGTGCCAGCAGTGAGCAGGGTTACCAGCCCCAGCATTTT
v_gene: TRBV7-9; j_gene: TRBJ2-2; d_gene: -; abundance: -; CDR3aa: CASSGTGTTTGELFF; CDR3nt: TGTGCCAGCAGCGGAACCGGGACGACTACCGGGGAGCTGTTTTTT
v_gene: TRBV30; j_gene: TRBJ1-1; d_gene: -; abundance: few; CDR3aa: CAWSHARTGGTEAFF; CDR3nt: TGTGCCTGGAGTCACGCCCGGACGGGGGGAACTGAAGCTTTCTTT